The clone carrying this T cell receptor beta chain was observed a single time. Authors' processing steps: Amplifying reference gene primers gave estimates of nucleated cell counts. The data were produced by immunoSEQ multiplex PCR, yet TCRdb's version contains in-frame clones alone and is incomplete. D and trimming come from the DNA, and the V and J calls and clone size come from that table. The table has about 120,000 clones, around nine tenths seen once. The entry originates in a study of blood T cell repertoires in COVID-19. Whole-study context: The United States, Italy and Spain were the sources of the acute and convalescent COVID-19 samples. The cDNA or gDNA used as material had been derived from T cells, B-cell-depleted T cells, or PBMCs.

The V and J ends lost 3 bases and 3 bases respectively, with 12 bases between them. CDR1 SGHRS and CDR2 YFSETQ come from the germline V gene. The CDR3 runs to 15 residues. The chain has TRBV5-1 and TRBJ2-2; D is perhaps TRBD2 (6 bases). This clonotype was obtained from a woman older than 75 with acute or convalescent COVID-19. Input material: peripheral blood. CDR3 bases: TGCGCCAGCAGCTCCGGGACTCTTTACACCGGGGAGCTGTTTTTT. This gives the protein CASSSGTLYTGELFF.